This T cell receptor beta chain was observed in a study of blood T cell repertoires in COVID-19. Looking at the study overall: Acute and convalescent COVID-19 specimens originated in the United States, Italy and Spain. T cells, B-cell-depleted T cells, or PBMCs provided the cDNA or gDNA that served as material.

In the original workflow: Reference gene primer amplification yielded estimated nucleated cell counts. Measured with immunoSEQ multiplex PCR; TCRdb has only the in-frame clones, and not every one. V and J calls and clone size are copied from that table; D and trimming were computed from the DNA. The data show approximately 500,000 clones, roughly 85% seen once. The CDR3 covers 17 residues. V lost 1 base, J lost 4 bases, and 17 bases lay in between. Germline CDR1 and CDR2: MGHRA and YSYEKL. This TCR was sampled from a human donor in a cohort sampled during active COVID-19. The sequencing sample was made of peripheral blood. The chain has TRBV4-1 and TRBJ2-1, with D maybe TRBD1 (5 bases). For the CDR3, the DNA is TGCGCCAGCAGCCAAGTTTACCTAACAGGCCCTTACAATGAGCAGTTCTTC. It encodes CASSQVYLTGPYNEQFF.